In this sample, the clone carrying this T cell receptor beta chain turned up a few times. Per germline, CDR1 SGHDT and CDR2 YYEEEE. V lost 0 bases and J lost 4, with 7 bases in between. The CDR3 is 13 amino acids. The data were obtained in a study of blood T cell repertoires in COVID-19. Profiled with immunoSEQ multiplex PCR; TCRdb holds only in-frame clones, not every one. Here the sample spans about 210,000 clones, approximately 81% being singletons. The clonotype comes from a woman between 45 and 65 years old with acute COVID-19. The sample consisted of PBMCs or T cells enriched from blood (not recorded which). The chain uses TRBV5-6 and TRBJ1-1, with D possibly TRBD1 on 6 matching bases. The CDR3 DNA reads TGTGCCAGCAGCTTGGGCAGGGGCACTGAAGCTTTCTTT. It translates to CASSLGRGTEAFF.